This T cell receptor beta chain derives from a study of OX40 agonist ivuxolimab in advanced cancers. V was trimmed by 6 bases and J by 2 bases, leaving 12 bases between them. The V gene's germline CDR1 is SGHTA and CDR2 FQGTGA. This CDR3 comprises 14 residues. Study observations and caveats: At 0.1 to 3.0 mg/kg and by week 6, clonal expansion occurred in CD4+ and CD8+ blood T cells. The antigens recognized by the expanded peripheral T cells, that is their antigen specificity, were not determined. With doses of 0.1-3.0 mg/kg, partial responders showed among the lowest clonal expansion.

Points on this clone: Its antigen is not known.

The data were produced by immunoSEQ multiplex PCR, yet TCRdb's version contains in-frame clones alone and is incomplete. The sample gives over 55,000 clones, more than 80% of which show up once; around 15% is in the top ten. The rearrangement links TRBV7-3 to TRBJ2-3; D is perhaps TRBD2 (6 bases). The specimen was CD4+ or CD8+ T cells sorted from blood, collected in a trial of the OX40 agonist ivuxolimab. This clonotype was obtained from an adult with an advanced solid tumor such as melanoma, head and neck, liver or kidney cancer. The CDR3 bases are TGTGCCAGCAGTCCGGGACTCATCACAGATACGCAGTATTTT. It is translated as CASSPGLITDTQYF.